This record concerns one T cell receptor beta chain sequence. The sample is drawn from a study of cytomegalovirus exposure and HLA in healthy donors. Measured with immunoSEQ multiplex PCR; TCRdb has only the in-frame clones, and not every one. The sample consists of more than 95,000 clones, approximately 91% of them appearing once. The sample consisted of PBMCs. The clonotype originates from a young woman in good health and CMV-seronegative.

The CDR3 region is CASSFLVLNTGELFF. In nucleotides, the CDR3 is TGTGCCAGCAGTTTCCTAGTCCTGAACACCGGGGAGCTGTTTTTT. The chain employs TRBV28 and TRBJ2-2; the D is unclear. The CDR3 length is 15 residues. Germline loops: CDR1 MDHEN, CDR2 SYDVKM. The V end lost 3 bases, the J end lost 1 base, and 9 bases lay between the germline ends.